This T cell receptor beta chain was captured in a study of T cell repertoires in cytomegalovirus infection. Study-wide points: HLA-C-restricted CMV-specific TCR beta clonotypes prevailed in the ex vivo response.

TCRdb reprocessed the reads via MiXCR and lists one record per CDR3 protein. The table includes 130,000 or so distinct CDR3 sequences, 5.5% to 8% detected once. Germline values: CDR1 MNHNY, CDR2 SVGAGI (reference sequence). The CDR3 runs 13 residues. The V end lost 7 bases, the J end lost 3 bases, and 10 bases lay between the germline ends. This clonotype was seen a few times. Antigen specificity is unknown. This clonotype originated in a human donor in good health (CMV status not recorded). Some clones in this sample may be carry-over from other donors' samples. The sequenced material came from PBMCs. The V call is TRBV6-6, the J call TRBJ1-5, with D possibly being TRBD1 (6 bases). The CDR3 here is CASTGAFNQPQHF. The CDR3 nucleotides are TGTGCCAGCACGGGGGCCTTCAATCAGCCCCAGCATTTT.